Sequencing of this T cell receptor beta chain was carried out in a study of T cell changes during pregnancy in multiple sclerosis. TCRdb keeps only in-frame clones here, not all; method: immunoSEQ multiplex PCR. The sample lists about 69,000 clones; around 92% were seen once. Germline V lookup: CDR1 MNHEY, CDR2 SMNVEV (reference sequence). V shed 7 bases, J shed 1 base, and the junction held 15 bases outside the gene matches. There are 18 residues in the CDR3. Sequencing was performed on peripheral blood, taken in the third trimester of pregnancy. The V call is TRBV27, the J call TRBJ2-2, with 7 bases identical to TRBD1. This TCR derives from a female donor in good health, enrolled as a control in a pregnancy study. CDR3: CASTPWRGSGGNTGELFF. CDR3 nucleotide sequence: TGTGCCAGCACCCCGTGGCGAGGGTCAGGGGGGAACACCGGGGAGCTGTTTTTT.